The TCR beta chain described here comes from a study of blood T cell repertoires in COVID-19. Looking at the study overall: The study drew acute and convalescent COVID-19 samples from the United States, Italy and Spain.

This clone was found once. The CDR3 runs to 17 residues. Trimming took 3 bases from V and 2 from J, leaving 15 bases between them. Germline CDR1 is SGDLS and CDR2 is YYNGEE. Here immunoSEQ multiplex PCR was the method, and the copy in TCRdb shows in-frame clones only, minus some. The sample yields fewer than 500,000 clones, around 86% seen once. The origin of this receptor is a woman in her 30s with active or convalescent COVID-19. The source material was peripheral blood. The V and J genes are TRBV9 and TRBJ1-6, with D perhaps matching TRBD1 (6 bases). The CDR3 DNA reads as TGTGCCAGCAGCGGAGCGACAGGTGTCCCCTATAATTCACCCCTCCACTTT. Residues: CASSGATGVPYNSPLHF. Variable domain in full (rest from reference TRBV9 and TRBJ1-6): DSGVTQTPKHLITATGQRVTLRCSPRSGDLSVYWYQQSLDQGLQFLIQYYNGEERAKGNILERFSAQQFPDLHSELNLSSLELGDSALYFCASSGATGVPYNSPLHFGNGTRLTVT.